The 30 T cell receptor beta chains in this list originate from one sample, sequenced in a study of blood T cell repertoires in COVID-19. TCRdb's copy holds only in-frame clones and misses some; the assay was immunoSEQ multiplex PCR. The data hold 300,000 to 450,000 clones, with 88% observed a single time. Sequencing used PBMCs or T cells enriched from blood (not recorded which). The source of these receptors is a woman between 25 and 40 years old who had been exposed to COVID-19.

The gene calls are TRBV10-2 and TRBJ1-4, with D tentatively TRBD1 (6 bases). Trimming cost V 4 bases and J 3 bases, with 12 bases left between them. CDR1 and CDR2 (germline): WSHSY, SAAADI. The CDR3 runs 15 residues. CDR3 DNA: TGCGCCAGCAGTGGGGGGCGCGGGTCTAATGAAAAACTGTTTTTT. Protein: CASSGGRGSNEKLFF.

The genes are TRBV19 and TRBJ2-3; no reliable D call. The CDR3 sequence is 12 residues long. Trimming stripped 3 bases from V and 7 bases from J, with 8 bases between. The germline V gene has CDR1 LNHDA and CDR2 SQIVND (reference sequence). The DNA for the CDR3 is TGTGCCAGTAGTATGAAACCTAATACGCAGTATTTT. Translation gives CASSMKPNTQYF.

The J gene is TRBJ2-7, the V gene TRBV6-5; D is possibly TRBD2 (7 bases). Germline V lookup: CDR1 MNHEY, CDR2 SVGAGI. Trimming removed 6 bases from V and 7 bases from J, with 22 bases in between. The CDR3 runs 15 residues. CDR3 DNA sequence: TGTGCCAGCAGCCCACCGGGGGCTAGCGGTCGAGAGCAGTACTTC. It translates to CASSPPGASGREQYF.

The chain uses TRBV25-1 and TRBJ1-4; D not certain. Germline assignment: CDR1 MGHDK and CDR2 SYGVNS. V dropped 2 bases and J dropped 6 bases, with 10 bases sitting between them. This CDR3 has 14 residues. The CDR3 DNA reads TGTGCCAGCAGTGAAACTCTAGAACATGAAAAACTGTTTTTT. Translating gives CASSETLEHEKLFF.

This clone was seen only a few times. The CDR3 DNA reads TGCAGCGTTTGGGACAGGGTGGATGAAAAACTGTTTTTT. It specifies CSVWDRVDEKLFF. The gene calls are TRBV29-1 and TRBJ1-4, with 9 bases fitting TRBD1. The junction had 4 bases not matched to a gene; V was cut back by 5 bases and J by 6 bases. CDR1 and CDR2 (germline): SQVTM, ANQGSEA. This CDR3 is built from 13 residues.

The gene calls are TRBV9 and TRBJ2-6; 12 positions match TRBD1. Germline values: CDR1 SGDLS, CDR2 YYNGEE. V lost 2 bases, J lost 4 bases, and 7 bases stayed unmatched. This CDR3 region has 18 residues. The DNA for the CDR3 is TGTGCCAGCAGCGTCATGGGACAGGGGGCGCTCGGGGCCAACGTCCTGACTTTC. Translated, it gives CASSVMGQGALGANVLTF.

This sequence joins TRBV10-3 and TRBJ2-7; 9 positions agree with TRBD2. Germline V lookup: CDR1 ENHRY, CDR2 SYGVKD. With V trimmed by 4 bases and J by 3 bases, 4 bases remained unmatched. The CDR3 is made up of 14 amino acids. CDR3 sequence: CAISVTREGYEQYF. CDR3 nucleotide sequence: TGTGCCATCAGTGTTACGCGGGAGGGCTACGAGCAGTACTTC.

This rearrangement joins TRBV7-8 to TRBJ2-5; 9 nucleotides align to TRBD1. The CDR3 length is 16 residues. Germline CDR1 reads SGHVS; CDR2 reads FQNEAQ. V lost 3 bases and J lost 1; bases outside the gene matches: 6. The CDR3 protein is CASSLMDRGGQETQYF. DNA of the CDR3: TGTGCCAGCAGCTTGATGGACAGGGGTGGCCAAGAGACCCAGTACTTC.

The chain employs TRBV12-3 or TRBV12-4 and TRBJ2-1; D perhaps matches TRBD2 (5 bases). With 5 bases removed from V and 10 bases from J, the gap between germline ends came to 15 bases. The CDR3 runs 13 residues. DNA for the CDR3: TGTGCCAGCAGTCCTAATTTAGCGCAGGAGCAGTTCTTC. It codes for CASSPNLAQEQFF.

This chain joins TRBV11-1 and TRBJ1-6; D is possibly TRBD1 (6 bases). This CDR3 region has 16 residues. CDR1 is SGHAT, CDR2 FQDESV, per germline (reference sequence). With 0 bases removed from V and 11 bases from J, the gap between germline ends came to 17 bases. The CDR3 sequence is CASSLAQGIRITPLHF. The CDR3 DNA follows: TGTGCCAGCAGCTTAGCACAGGGTATTCGGATTACACCCCTCCACTTT.

This clone was picked up one time. The CDR3 region has the DNA TGTGCAAGTGGTAGGGGGCTGGATGGCTACACCTTC. This codes for CASGRGLDGYTF. The rearrangement joins TRBV28 to TRBJ1-2; the match to TRBD1 covers 7 bases. Germline loops: CDR1 MDHEN, CDR2 SYDVKM. The CDR3 runs 12 residues.

This clone has only one observation. The V gene is TRBV11-2, the J gene TRBJ1-5; TRBD1 is a possible D gene (5 bases). The CDR3 has 13 residues. Looked up from germline, CDR1 is SGHAT and CDR2 is FQNNGV. The ends were cut back, 1 base at V and 7 bases at J, with 8 bases in the middle. CDR3 sequence: CASSLGGGQPQHF. Here the CDR3 DNA reads TGTGCCAGCAGCTTAGGGGGGGGGCAGCCCCAGCATTTT.

This clone was seen only a few times. This chain uses TRBV9 with TRBJ1-2; D uncertain. The length of the CDR3 is 15 residues. V was clipped by 0 bases and J by 1 base, with 10 bases between them. In germline, CDR1 is SGDLS, CDR2 YYNGEE. This CDR3 is CASSVDTGLNYGYTF. The CDR3 DNA reads TGTGCCAGCAGCGTAGATACTGGTCTTAACTATGGCTACACCTTC.

On this clone: One end of the junction is discordant with germline, which a read error may explain. The rearrangement joins TRBV7-3 to TRBJ2-3; D unclear. The CDR3 totals 13 residues. From germline, CDR1 is SGHTA and CDR2 FQGTGA. CDR3 nucleotides: TGTGCCAGCAGCCCACATAGCAGAGATACGCAGTATTTT. Protein: CASSPHSRDTQYF.

A single count supports this clone. The V and J genes are TRBV5-1 and TRBJ2-5; 7 bases are shared with TRBD2. With 0 bases clipped from V and 5 bases from J, the junction kept 4 bases outside the gene matches. The germline CDR1 and CDR2 sequences are SGHRS and YFSETQ. The CDR3 covers 14 residues. CDR3 region: CASSLEGGRETQYF. The CDR3 bases are TGCGCCAGCAGCTTGGAGGGAGGGCGCGAGACCCAGTACTTC.

The rearrangement joins TRBV2 to TRBJ1-2, with 7 bases fitting TRBD1. CDR1 is SNHLY, CDR2 FYNNEI, per germline. CDR3 length: 14 amino acids. The trim removed 6 bases at V and 0 bases at J, leaving 4 bases unmatched. The CDR3: CASSAQGPNYGYTF. DNA for the CDR3: TGTGCCAGCAGCGCACAGGGGCCTAACTATGGCTACACCTTC.

The chain is built from TRBV10-3 and TRBJ2-1; TRBD1 aligns across 7 bases. With V trimmed by 2 bases and J by 7 bases, 17 bases remained unmatched. CDR1 is ENHRY and CDR2 is SYGVKD in the germline V gene. The CDR3 spans 18 residues. The CDR3 nucleotides read TGTGCCATCAGTGAGCCTGGCCCGAGGGGGCGCGTCACGAATGAGCAGTTCTTC. This codes for CAISEPGPRGRVTNEQFF.

This chain links TRBV5-1 with TRBJ2-1; TRBD1 agrees at 10 bases. The V gene end was trimmed by 0 bases and the J gene end by 7 bases; junction bases not matched to a gene: 4. This CDR3 region has 15 residues. Germline assignment: CDR1 SGHRS and CDR2 YFSETQ. The CDR3, as DNA: TGCGCCAGCAGCTTGGCTTGGACAGGGGGAAATGAGCAGTTCTTC. Protein product: CASSLAWTGGNEQFF.

This clone is a singleton in its sample. The CDR3 spells CASSVVPQDEKLFF. CDR3 DNA sequence: TGTGCCAGCAGCGTAGTCCCACAGGATGAAAAACTGTTTTTT. The V gene is TRBV9, the J gene TRBJ1-4; D possibly corresponds to TRBD1 (5 bases). Looked up from germline, CDR1 is SGDLS and CDR2 is YYNGEE. V was trimmed by 0 bases and J by 6 bases, leaving 9 bases between them. This CDR3 is built from 14 residues.

The chain employs TRBV11-3 and TRBJ1-4; 8 bases line up with TRBD1. CDR3 length: 15 amino acids. V dropped 1 base and J dropped 7; count of bases not matched to a gene: 5. Per the germline V gene, CDR1 is SGHNT and CDR2 is YENEEA. CDR3 amino acids: CASSLAGQASEKLFF. Written as DNA, the CDR3 is TGTGCCAGCAGCTTAGCGGGACAGGCTTCTGAAAAACTGTTTTTT.

Only a few counts were recorded for this clone. The CDR3 here is CASRVAGLADNEQFF. CDR3 sequence (DNA): TGTGCCAGCAGAGTAGCGGGACTAGCGGACAATGAGCAGTTCTTC. The gene calls are TRBV27 and TRBJ2-1, with TRBD2 identical over 11 bases. Germline CDR1 reads MNHEY; CDR2 reads SMNVEV (reference sequence). Trimming took 6 bases from V and 5 from J; bases not matched to a gene: 6. The CDR3 covers 15 residues.

In this sample, this clone turned up a few times. J is TRBJ1-5 and V is TRBV15; the D gene is possibly TRBD1 (5 bases). This CDR3 has 14 amino acids. V gave up 4 bases and J gave up 4 bases, with 11 bases separating them. Looked up from germline, CDR1 is LNHNV and CDR2 is YYDKDF (reference sequence). CDR3 DNA: TGTGCCACCAGCACAGACCCAGGGAATCAGCCCCAGCATTTT. Encoded protein: CATSTDPGNQPQHF.

The CDR3 DNA sequence: TGTGCCAGCAGCCCCCCTGCCCCCCTAGCGGGAGTCGGCACCGGGGAGCTGTTTTTT. The encoded protein is CASSPPAPLAGVGTGELFF. The chain couples TRBV5-6 to TRBJ2-2, with 10 bases lining up with TRBD2. The length of the CDR3 is 19 residues. Germline CDR1 SGHDT, CDR2 YYEEEE. The V gene end was trimmed by 4 bases and the J gene end by 4 bases; junction bases not matched to a gene: 16.

This clone was observed a single time. The V and J genes are TRBV28 and TRBJ2-5; 7 bases line up with TRBD2. In germline, CDR1 is MDHEN, CDR2 SYDVKM. This CDR3 region has 18 residues. Germline trimming cut 5 bases from V and 0 bases from J; bases unmatched to any gene: 15. The CDR3 loop reads CASSTPIGEGLYQETQYF. The CDR3 DNA reads as TGTGCCAGCAGTACCCCTATCGGGGAGGGACTCTACCAAGAGACCCAGTACTTC.

The chain couples TRBV2 to TRBJ2-7; D gene uncertain. CDR3 length: 14 residues. CDR1 SNHLY and CDR2 FYNNEI come from the germline V gene. Between the trimmed V and J ends, which lost 6 bases and 5 bases, there was a span of 17 bases. The CDR3 sequence is CASRYLPKQDEQYF. CDR3 DNA: TGTGCCAGCAGGTACCTACCAAAGCAGGACGAGCAGTACTTC.

This chain uses TRBV2 with TRBJ2-7; D remains ambiguous. The CDR3 has 13 residues. Germline CDR1 is SNHLY and CDR2 is FYNNEI. Between the trimmed V and J ends, which lost 7 bases and 6 bases, there was a span of 16 bases. The CDR3 protein is CASTTYGFREQYF. DNA for the CDR3: TGTGCCAGCACCACCTACGGGTTTCGCGAGCAGTACTTC.

The chain employs TRBV30 and TRBJ1-1, with unresolved D. Germline loops: CDR1 GTSNPN, CDR2 SVGIG (reference sequence). The CDR3 is 17 amino acids. Trimming shortened V by 2 bases and J by 0 bases, and 19 bases separated the two germline ends. The DNA of the CDR3 is TGTGCCTGGAGTCGCCCGATGTCCCTTGAGATGAACACTGAAGCTTTCTTT. It encodes CAWSRPMSLEMNTEAFF.

V is TRBV28 and J is TRBJ2-1; TRBD2 agrees at 11 bases. Germline loops: CDR1 MDHEN, CDR2 SYDVKM. The junction had 1 base not matched to a gene; V was cut back by 6 bases and J by 0 bases. This CDR3 has 15 amino acids. Here the CDR3 reads CASSGLAGSYNEQFF. The CDR3 DNA is TGTGCCAGCAGCGGACTAGCGGGCTCCTACAATGAGCAGTTCTTC. The complete variable domain, with remaining parts taken from reference TRBV28 and TRBJ2-1, reads DVKVTQSSRYLVKRTGEKVFLECVQDMDHENMFWYRQDPGLGLRLIYFSYDVKMKEKGDIPEGYSVSREKKERFSLILESASTNQTSMYLCASSGLAGSYNEQFFGPGTRLTVL.

This clone was counted a single time. The CDR3 DNA reads as TGTGCCAGCTGCACCGGGACTAGCGGGAGGTATGAGCAGTTCTTC. Protein: CASCTGTSGRYEQFF. The V call is TRBV9, the J call TRBJ2-1; TRBD2 matches 15 bases. CDR1 is SGDLS and CDR2 is YYNGEE in the germline V gene. The length of the CDR3 is 15 residues. V lost 7 bases and J lost 8; bases outside the gene matches: 7. Variable domain in full (rest from reference TRBV9 and TRBJ2-1): DSGVTQTPKHLITATGQRVTLRCSPRSGDLSVYWYQQSLDQGLQFLIQYYNGEERAKGNILERFSAQQFPDLHSELNLSSLELGDSALYFCASCTGTSGRYEQFFGPGTRLTVL.

The CDR3 spells CASSLGGTPAGPLHF. In nucleotides, the CDR3 is TGTGCCAGCAGTTTGGGTGGGACACCGGCGGGACCCCTCCACTTT. The chain employs TRBV27 and TRBJ1-6; D may be TRBD1 (6 bases). Trimming cost V 3 bases and J 12 bases, with 18 bases left between them. Germline CDR1 MNHEY, CDR2 SMNVEV (reference sequence). The CDR3 totals 15 residues.